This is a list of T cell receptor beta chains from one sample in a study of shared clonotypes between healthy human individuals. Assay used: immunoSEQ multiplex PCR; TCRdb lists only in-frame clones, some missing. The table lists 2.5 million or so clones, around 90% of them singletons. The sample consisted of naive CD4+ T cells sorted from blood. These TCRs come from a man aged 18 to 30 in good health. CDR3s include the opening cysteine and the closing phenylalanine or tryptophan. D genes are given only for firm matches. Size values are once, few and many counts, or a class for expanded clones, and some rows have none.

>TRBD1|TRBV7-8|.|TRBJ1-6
TGTGCCAGCAGCCAAGTGGCGGGACAGGGGTCACCCCTCCACTTT
CASSQVAGQGSPLHF
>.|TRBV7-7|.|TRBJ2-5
TGTGCTAGCAGCGCGGGACTGGAAAAAGAGACCCAGTACTTC
CASSAGLEKETQYF
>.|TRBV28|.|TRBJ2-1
TGTGCCAGCAGTGACCGGGCGGTTGAGCAGTTCTTC
CASSDRAVEQFF
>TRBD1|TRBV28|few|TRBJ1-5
TGTGCCAGCACCCTGGCAGGGGGGCAAGGTGGAAATCAGCCCCAGCATTTT
CASTLAGGQGGNQPQHF
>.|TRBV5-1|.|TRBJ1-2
TGCGCCAGCTCGCCAAACCTACCCCCTACGGCTGGCTACACCTTC
CASSPNLPPTAGYTF
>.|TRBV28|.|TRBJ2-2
TGTGCCAGCACATCCGCACGGGGGCGGACCGGGGAGCTGTTTTTT
CASTSARGRTGELFF
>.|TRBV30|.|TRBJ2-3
TGTGCCTGGAGTGTCGGTGGGAGCGGCGCAGATACGCAGTATTTT
CAWSVGGSGADTQYF
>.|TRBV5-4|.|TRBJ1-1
TGTGCCAGCAGCTTGCTAGGGTGGGCCCGCGAGCAGGACACTGAAGCTTTCTTT
CASSLLGWAREQDTEAFF
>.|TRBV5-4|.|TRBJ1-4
TGTGCCAGCAGCTTCCTCGGGGCCGCAACTAATGAAAAACTGTTTTTT
CASSFLGAATNEKLFF
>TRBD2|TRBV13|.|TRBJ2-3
TGTGCCAGCAGCCTTGGACTAGCGGATTCAAATACGCAGTATTTT
CASSLGLADSNTQYF
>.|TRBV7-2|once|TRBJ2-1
TGTGCCAGCAGCTTGGTTACTAGCTCCTACAATGAGCAGTTCTTC
CASSLVTSSYNEQFF
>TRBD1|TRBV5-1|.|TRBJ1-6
TGCGCCAGCAGCTTGCAGGACAGGAGAAATCACACCTATAATTCACCCCTCCACTTT
CASSLQDRRNHTYNSPLHF
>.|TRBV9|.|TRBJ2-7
TGTGCCAGCAGCGTACGATCCGGACCCTACGAGCAGTACTTC
CASSVRSGPYEQYF
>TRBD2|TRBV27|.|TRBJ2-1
TGTGCCAGCAGTTTATCGTGGGGACTTGGTGGAGCGGGAAACAATGAGCAGTTCTTC
CASSLSWGLGGAGNNEQFF
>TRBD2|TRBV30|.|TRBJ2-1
TGTGCCTGGAGTGTGATAGCGGGAGTAACGCAGTTCTTC
CAWSVIAGVTQFF
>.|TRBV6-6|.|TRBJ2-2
TGTGCCAGCAGTTACTCGGAGTTCACCGGGGAGCTGTTTTTT
CASSYSEFTGELFF
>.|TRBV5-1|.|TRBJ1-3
TGCGCCAGCAGCTTGGCCGGCGTCCGCTCTGGAAACACCATATATTTT
CASSLAGVRSGNTIYF
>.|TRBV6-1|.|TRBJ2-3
TGTGCCAGCAGTGAAGTCCCGAGAGGGGGAGATACGCAGTATTTT
CASSEVPRGGDTQYF
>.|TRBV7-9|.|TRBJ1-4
TGTGCCAGCAGCTTAGCAGGGTCTAATGAAAAACTGTTTTTT
CASSLAGSNEKLFF
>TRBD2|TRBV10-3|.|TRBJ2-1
TGTGCCATCAGTGAGACTGCCCTAACTAGCGGGAGTAATGAGCAGTTCTTC
CAISETALTSGSNEQFF